The 18 T cell receptor beta chains listed next were all sequenced from one sample in a study of T cells in Graves' hyperthyroidism and ophthalmopathy. The investigators amplified TCR beta CDR3 regions from RNA transcripts. The HTBI primer set was used in a first-round RT-PCR of the TCR CDR3. Via MiXCR, TCRdb re-called the multiplex PCR reads, giving one row per CDR3 protein. Found here are approximately 480,000 distinct CDR3 sequences, about 20% of them singletons; the top ten hold approximately 25%. The specimen was blood. The receptor set was obtained from a man aged 18 to 35 with Graves' hyperthyroidism.

In this sample, this clonotype turned up many times. The gene calls are TRBV25-1 and TRBJ2-5; D not resolved. The CDR3 has 12 residues. CDR1 is MGHDK and CDR2 is SYGVNS in the germline V gene. V was pared by 3 bases and J by 4 bases, with 6 bases between. The CDR3 sequence: CASSDPPETQYF. In DNA form, the CDR3 reads TGTGCCAGCAGTGATCCACCAGAGACCCAGTACTTC.

This clonotype showed up many times. V usage is TRBV12-3 or TRBV12-4 and J usage is TRBJ1-2, with 7 bases identical to TRBD1. There are 14 residues in the CDR3. The trim removed 1 base at V and 6 bases at J, leaving 5 bases unmatched. In DNA form, the CDR3 reads TGTGCCAGCAGTTTAGTCCGACAGGGTAATGGCTACACCTTC. This gives the protein CASSLVRQGNGYTF.

This clonotype has at least ten counts. This chain joins TRBV15 and TRBJ2-7, with D possibly matching TRBD1 (5 bases). Trimming left V 0 bases short and J 3 bases short, with 6 bases between. CDR1 LNHNV and CDR2 YYDKDF come from the germline V gene (reference sequence). CDR3 size: 13 residues. In nucleotides, the CDR3 is TGTGCCACCAGCAGAGATAGGGGCTACGAGCAGTACTTC. This sequence encodes CATSRDRGYEQYF. Looking up the rest from reference TRBV15 and TRBJ2-7 gives the full variable domain: DAMVIQNPRYQVTQFGKPVTLSCSQTLNHNVMYWYQQKSSQAPKLLFHYYDKDFNNEADTPDNFQSRRPNTSFCFLDIRSPGLGDTAMYLCATSRDRGYEQYFGPGTRLTVT.

In this sample, this clonotype turned up a few times. The chain couples TRBV28 to TRBJ2-5, with TRBD2 matching 10 bases. Germline-derived CDR1 and CDR2 are MDHEN and SYDVKM. The CDR3 sequence is 16 residues long. With 3 bases clipped from V and 5 bases from J, the junction kept 9 bases outside the gene matches. CDR3 amino acids: CASSFRSGGAEETQYF. CDR3 DNA: TGTGCCAGCAGTTTTAGAAGCGGGGGGGCCGAGGAGACCCAGTACTTC. Full variable domain (outside the CDR3, taken from reference TRBV28 and TRBJ2-5): DVKVTQSSRYLVKRTGEKVFLECVQDMDHENMFWYRQDPGLGLRLIYFSYDVKMKEKGDIPEGYSVSREKKERFSLILESASTNQTSMYLCASSFRSGGAEETQYFGPGTRLLVL.

This clonotype came up many times. The chain is built from TRBV4-1 and TRBJ2-5; a weak D match, TRBD2 (5 bases). This CDR3 has 13 residues. Trimming left V 4 bases short and J 4 bases short, with 10 bases between. Per germline, CDR1 MGHRA and CDR2 YSYEKL. CDR3 nucleotides: TGCGCCAGCAGCCCGGACTGGTCAGAGACCCAGTACTTC. Its protein is CASSPDWSETQYF.

Ten or more counts support this clonotype. A much larger clone differs from this one at a single base, so this may be a read error. The chain uses TRBV11-2 and TRBJ1-1; D is perhaps TRBD1 (5 bases). Trimming removed 5 bases at V and 1 base at J, with 8 bases between. The CDR3 length is 13 residues. Germline V gives CDR1 SGHAT, CDR2 FQNNGV. The CDR3 coding sequence is TGTGCCAGCAGCCCGACAGAGAACACTGAAGCTTTCTTT. Amino acid sequence: CASSPTENTEAFF.

This clonotype appeared many times. The V and J genes are TRBV7-8 and TRBJ2-7; D gene unclear. V lost 1 base to trimming and J lost 4 bases, with 8 bases between them. Germline assignment: CDR1 SGHVS and CDR2 FQNEAQ. This CDR3 has 13 amino acids. This CDR3 is CASSLGASYEQYF. CDR3 nucleotide sequence: TGTGCCAGCAGCTTAGGAGCCTCATACGAGCAGTACTTC.

This clonotype was seen a handful of times. Given a much more abundant clone one base away, this may be a read error. The chain links TRBV7-6 to TRBJ2-4, with D uncertain. CDR1 and CDR2 from the germline V gene are SGHVS and FNYEAQ. The CDR3 runs 13 residues. CDR3: CASSLNSQNIKYF. CDR3 DNA sequence: TGTGCCAGCAGCTTAAACAGCCAAAACATTAAGTACTTC.

The V and J genes are TRBV4-1 and TRBJ1-2, with D possibly TRBD1 on 5 matching bases. Looked up from germline, CDR1 is MGHRA and CDR2 is YSYEKL. The CDR3 covers 15 residues. Trimming stripped 6 bases from V and 13 bases from J, with 27 bases between. The CDR3: CASRGLGTEPNPFTF. The DNA of the CDR3 is TGCGCCAGCAGGGGTTTGGGGACGGAGCCCAACCCGTTCACCTTC.

In its sample, this clonotype was seen many times. The chain combines TRBV12-3 or TRBV12-4 with TRBJ1-6; the match to TRBD1 covers 9 bases. The CDR3 sequence is 15 residues long. Trimming cost V 3 bases and J 5 bases; bases outside gene matches: 2. The CDR3 loop is CASSLGQGHNSPLHF. The CDR3 coding sequence is TGTGCCAGCAGTTTGGGACAGGGACATAATTCACCCCTCCACTTT.

This clonotype was counted at least ten times. Written as DNA, the CDR3 is TGTGCCAGCAGCGTAGATTTTTACCCCACCTATGGCTACACCTTC. Translated: CASSVDFYPTYGYTF. The rearrangement uses TRBV9 and TRBJ1-2; D is unresolved. The V gene lost 0 bases and the J gene lost 4 bases, with 13 bases spanning the gap. Looked up from germline, CDR1 is SGDLS and CDR2 is YYNGEE. This CDR3 is built from 15 residues.

This clonotype was recorded many times. The chain employs TRBV6-5 and TRBJ1-2; tentatively, D is TRBD1 (6 bases). Per germline, CDR1 MNHEY and CDR2 SVGAGI. Trimming took off 6 bases at V and 3 bases at J, with 17 bases between the two ends. The CDR3 sequence is 15 residues long. CDR3 amino acids: CASRLEGGLDYGYTF. The CDR3 DNA reads TGTGCCAGCAGACTCGAGGGGGGCTTAGACTATGGCTACACCTTC.

The chain recombines TRBV27 with TRBJ1-5; perhaps TRBD1 as D (6 bases). CDR3 size: 14 residues. The germline V and J ends were trimmed by 2 bases and 5 bases, with 10 bases remaining between them. Germline assignment: CDR1 MNHEY and CDR2 SMNVEV (reference sequence). The DNA for the CDR3 is TGTGCCAGCAGTTTAACAGGGCCGCATCAGCCCCAGCATTTT. As protein: CASSLTGPHQPQHF.

This clonotype was seen many times. The chain couples TRBV10-3 to TRBJ2-7; unclear D gene. The germline CDR1 and CDR2 sequences are ENHRY and SYGVKD. The CDR3 loop spans 13 amino acids. V dropped 2 bases and J dropped 6 bases, with 11 bases sitting between them. DNA of the CDR3: TGTGCCATCAGTGAGGTGGGAAACGGCGAGCAGTACTTC. Protein: CAISEVGNGEQYF.

This clonotype appeared many times. The CDR3 here is CASRDRTGRNQPQHF. CDR3 in DNA: TGTGCCAGCAGAGATAGGACAGGGCGGAATCAGCCCCAGCATTTT. V is TRBV6-1 and J is TRBJ1-5; TRBD1 aligns across 8 bases. V was pared by 6 bases and J by 4 bases, with 8 bases of the junction left unmatched. Germline V lookup: CDR1 MNHNS, CDR2 SASEGT. The CDR3 has 15 amino acids.

The chain recombines TRBV6-2 or TRBV6-3 with TRBJ2-7; D is unresolved. Trimming stripped 0 bases from V and 5 bases from J, with 11 bases between. The germline gives CDR1 MNHEY, CDR2 SVGEGT. The CDR3 loop spans 14 amino acids. CDR3 nucleotide sequence: TGTGCCAGCAGTTACTCGGAAATAGTCCACGAGCAGTACTTC. Amino acids: CASSYSEIVHEQYF.

Ten or more counts support this clonotype. The CDR3 loop is CASSSTTTGPTNQPQHF. DNA for the CDR3: TGTGCCAGCAGTTCCACGACGACGGGGCCGACCAATCAGCCCCAGCATTTT. V gene TRBV7-8 combines with J gene TRBJ1-5; a weak D match, TRBD1 (5 bases). The CDR3 length is 17 residues. V was pared by 6 bases and J by 3 bases, with 21 bases between. Germline CDR1 is SGHVS and CDR2 is FQNEAQ.

This clonotype was detected ten times or more. The chain employs TRBV20-1 and TRBJ2-7, with 10 positions matching TRBD2. With V trimmed by 3 bases and J by 2 bases, 10 bases remained unmatched. The length of the CDR3 is 16 residues. Germline assignment: CDR1 DFQATT and CDR2 SNEGSKA (reference sequence). CDR3 sequence: CSASQGLAVYAYEQYF. The CDR3 coding sequence is TGCAGTGCTAGCCAAGGACTAGCGGTTTACGCCTACGAGCAGTACTTC.